The source of this T cell receptor (beta chain) is a study of technical replicates of blood from a few donors (dated by TCRdb to 2017 to 2019). Trimming leaves V shorter by 3 bases and J shorter by 10 bases, with the junction holding 5 bases beyond the gene matches. The germline V gene (reference sequence) gives CDR1 as SGHNT and CDR2 as YYREEE. Inclusive of the bounding cysteine and phenylalanine, the CDR3 is 14 residues long. Of the read, only the CDR3 DNA is kept; its 42 bases are in frame from base 1. Comments on this clone: Its target antigen remains unknown. No qualities accompany the bases; no much larger clone lies one base away.

Library prep was done by the immunoSEQ multiplex PCR assay. TCRdb provides this immuneACCESS table in a form limited to in-frame rearrangements. Some clones are lacking; in checked studies, under half of them reflect an unresolved V gene, and why the rest are absent is not known. The sample data list about 85,000 clones, and about 93% of these were observed just once. Approximately 0.27% of the sample is in the top ten clones. Recombination connected TRBV5-4 to TRBJ1-6, with 9 junctional bases fitting TRBD1. The clonotype originates from a human donor in good health. Sequenced sample: T cells isolated from PBMCs. The CDR3 protein is CASSSGQGGSPLHF. The bases read TGTGCCAGCAGCTCGGGACAGGGAGGCTCACCCCTCCACTTT.